A single sample is the source of the 24 T cell receptor beta chains below, sequenced in a study of graft-versus-host responses after intestinal transplantation. Only in-frame clones appear in the TCRdb table, and some are missing; sequencing was by immunoSEQ multiplex PCR. The data contain 6,000 to 9,500 clones, around three quarters of them seen just once; the ten biggest clones take up 20%. Graft-derived tissue was subjected to processing to liberate intraepithelial and lamina propria lymphocytes. The material was ileum tissue, obtained roughly eight months after intestinal transplantation. The receptors derive from a human patient who received an intestinal transplant, so some T cells may come from the graft donor.

To note about this clone: Other DNA variants within this sample encode the same CDR3. This sequence joins TRBV11-3 and TRBJ2-2; 13 nucleotides line up with TRBD2. The CDR3 spans 19 residues. Germline V gives CDR1 SGHNT, CDR2 YENEEA. J gave up 0 bases and V 4 bases, and 8 bases lay outside the gene matches. DNA of the CDR3: TGTGCCAGCAGCTCGGAACGACTAGCGGGGGGTTCGAACACCGGGGAGCTGTTTTTT. This gives the protein CASSSERLAGGSNTGELFF.

V usage is TRBV6-1 and J usage is TRBJ2-3; 9 nucleotides align to TRBD2. CDR3 length: 15 amino acids. J was trimmed by 6 bases and V by 0 bases; bases with no gene match: 4. Per germline, CDR1 MNHNS and CDR2 SASEGT. In nucleotides, the CDR3 is TGTGCCAGCAGTGAAGCGGCGGGGGGGGTGGATACGCAGTATTTT. This gives the protein CASSEAAGGVDTQYF.

The rearrangement uses TRBV28 and TRBJ1-2; no clear D. Germline V gives CDR1 MDHEN, CDR2 SYDVKM. The CDR3 covers 14 residues. V was trimmed by 7 bases and J by 3 bases, leaving 15 bases between them. As DNA, the CDR3 is TGTGCCAGCACCTTTGGCCGGGGTGACTATGGCTACACCTTC. Translated, it gives CASTFGRGDYGYTF.

Points on this clone: At the DNA level, this CDR3 is encoded by other sequences in the same sample as well. The chain links TRBV10-3 to TRBJ2-7, with 7 bases fitting TRBD2. Trimming took 2 bases from V and 4 from J; bases not matched to a gene: 2. CDR1 is ENHRY, CDR2 SYGVKD, per germline. The CDR3 runs to 13 residues. CDR3 residues: CAISEGRGYEQYV. The CDR3 nucleotides are TGTGCCATCAGTGAGGGGCGGGGGTACGAGCAGTACGTC.

Note on this clone: At one of its ends the junction is not consistent with the germline gene, which may arise from a read error. The CDR3 coding sequence is TGTGCCAGCAGCTTGGTTCCGGGGGCGGGAGGAAGCACCATATATTTT. This translates into CASSLVPGAGGSTIYF. The chain recombines TRBV11-2 with TRBJ1-3, with a tentative D call TRBD1 (6 bases). Germline values: CDR1 SGHAT, CDR2 FQNNGV. The CDR3 length is 16 residues.

This clone ranks as medium-sized. The V and J genes are TRBV21-1 and TRBJ2-7; the table's D call TRBD1 went unverified against the DNA. TRBV21-1 is a known pseudogene. CDR3 length equals 16 residues. In DNA, the CDR3 is TGTGCCAGCAGCCACCCAGGGCAGGGGCCCACTTACGAGCAGTACGTC. Protein: CASSHPGQGPTYEQYV.

The chain carries TRBV7-8 and TRBJ2-5, with D maybe TRBD1 (7 bases). This CDR3 contains 16 residues. Germline V gene data show CDR1 as SGHVS and CDR2 as FQNEAQ. Trimming cost V 4 bases and J 1 base, with 16 bases left between them. CDR3 loop: CASSYDREEGQETQYF. CDR3 nucleotides: TGTGCCAGCAGCTACGACAGGGAGGAGGGCCAAGAGACCCAGTACTTC.

This clone has more than one count but fewer than ten. At the DNA level, this CDR3 is encoded by other sequences in the same sample as well. The chain links TRBV5-1 to TRBJ2-1; 12 bases fit TRBD2. V lost 2 bases to trimming and J lost 5 bases; unmatched junction nucleotides: 2. This CDR3 spans 15 amino acids. Germline V CDR1 and CDR2: SGHRS, YFSETQ. The CDR3 DNA reads TGCGCCAGCAGCTTCGGACTAGCGGGACACAATGAGCAGTTCTTC. It encodes CASSFGLAGHNEQFF.

The chain couples TRBV7-3 to TRBJ2-7, with a possible D match to TRBD2 (5 bases). Looked up from germline, CDR1 is SGHTA and CDR2 is FQGTGA. The V gene lost 5 bases and the J gene lost 6 bases, with 11 bases spanning the gap. This CDR3 spans 12 amino acids. The CDR3 protein is CASSETRTEQYF. The CDR3 nucleotides are TGTGCCAGCAGCGAAACTAGAACCGAGCAGTACTTC.

The V gene is TRBV19, the J gene TRBJ2-1; D may be TRBD2 (6 bases). The CDR3 is made up of 16 amino acids. With 5 bases removed from V and 8 bases from J, the gap between germline ends came to 22 bases. The germline gives CDR1 LNHDA, CDR2 SQIVND (reference sequence). The CDR3 spells CASSSRLQRAMDEQFF. The CDR3 region has the DNA TGTGCCAGTAGTTCGCGACTCCAGCGGGCCATGGATGAGCAGTTCTTC.

This clone has just a few counts. This chain uses TRBV4-2 with TRBJ1-2, with D unresolved. The germline gives CDR1 LGHNA, CDR2 YNFKEQ. V gave up 4 bases and J gave up 1 base, with 22 bases separating them. The CDR3 has 18 amino acids. CDR3 sequence: CASSPIFSGREVNYGYTF. CDR3 nucleotides: TGTGCCAGCAGCCCGATCTTTAGCGGGAGAGAAGTTAACTATGGCTACACCTTC.

V usage is TRBV4-1 and J usage is TRBJ2-1; TRBD2 might be the D (10 bases). Per the germline V gene, CDR1 is MGHRA and CDR2 is YSYEKL. The CDR3 contains 20 residues. V was trimmed by 4 bases and J by 8 bases, leaving 33 bases between them. The CDR3 protein is CASSLRRDRVTIGLADEQFF. CDR3 nucleotide sequence: TGCGCCAGCAGCCTACGTCGGGACAGGGTTACCATAGGACTAGCGGATGAGCAGTTCTTC.

The chain couples TRBV6-6 to TRBJ2-1; no definite D call. V gave up 6 bases and J gave up 1 base, with 4 bases separating them. The CDR3 covers 12 residues. Germline CDR1 and CDR2: MNHNY and SVGAGI (reference sequence). For the CDR3, the DNA is TGTGCCAGCAGGGAATCCTACAATGAGCAGTTCTTC. Translated, it gives CASRESYNEQFF.

This clone was recorded a few times. The CDR3 here is CASITVPVLGKNVLTF. The CDR3 bases are TGTGCCAGCATAACCGTTCCAGTTCTTGGGAAGAACGTCCTGACTTTC. This chain joins TRBV21-1 and TRBJ2-6. TRBV21-1 represents a pseudogene. The CDR3 runs 16 residues.

J is TRBJ2-2 and V is TRBV7-3; D may be TRBD1 (6 bases). The CDR3 runs 14 residues. Germline V CDR1 and CDR2: SGHTA, FQGTGA. Trimming took 2 bases from V and 6 from J, leaving 10 bases between them. Here the CDR3 DNA reads TGTGCCAGCAGCTTAGCAGGGGCCCCCGGGGAGCTGTTTTTT. Protein product: CASSLAGAPGELFF.

This clone was seen more than once but under ten times. The CDR3 spells CASTTGGNTGELFF. For the CDR3, the DNA is TGTGCCAGTACCACAGGAGGGAACACCGGGGAGCTGTTTTTT. The chain recombines TRBV19 with TRBJ2-2; TRBD1 or TRBD2 may be the D gene (5 bases each). Trimming left V 7 bases short and J 1 base short, with 10 bases between. Germline-derived CDR1 and CDR2 are LNHDA and SQIVND (reference sequence). The CDR3 loop spans 14 amino acids.

The CDR3 coding sequence is TGTGCCAGCAGTTTCTCGACTCGACAGGGCCCTCTCAATGAGCAGTTCTTC. Protein sequence: CASSFSTRQGPLNEQFF. The chain uses TRBV27 and TRBJ2-1; TRBD1 matches at 7 bases. CDR1 is MNHEY, CDR2 SMNVEV, per germline (reference sequence). The CDR3 is 17 residues long. V gave up 3 bases and J gave up 6 bases; unmatched junction bases: 14.

The rearrangement links TRBV6-5 to TRBJ1-2, with D hard to call. The V and J ends lost 8 bases and 5 bases respectively, with 9 bases between them. Germline CDR1 reads MNHEY; CDR2 reads SVGAGI. The CDR3 has 11 amino acids. CDR3 in DNA: TGTGCCAGCGGGAGGGAGTATGGCTACACCTTC. It is translated as CASGREYGYTF.

Regarding this clone: The germline gene is not matched at one end of the junction; a read error may be the cause. The chain recombines TRBV30 with TRBJ2-3; 9 bases match TRBD2. Germline V gene sequence: CDR1 GTSNPN, CDR2 SVGIG (reference sequence). The CDR3 covers 16 residues. The CDR3 protein is CAWSKIPGTSIDTQYF. The CDR3 DNA follows: TGTGCCTGGAGTAAAATTCCCGGGACTAGCATAGATACGCAGTATTTT.

In this sample, this clone turned up once. This sequence joins TRBV6-1 and TRBJ2-5, with 8 bases aligning to TRBD1. Germline V CDR1 and CDR2: MNHNS, SASEGT. The trim removed 6 bases at V and 5 bases at J, leaving 8 bases unmatched. This CDR3 region has 14 residues. CDR3 protein: CASSLQGGRETQYF. The CDR3 DNA follows: TGTGCCAGCAGCCTACAGGGGGGACGGGAGACCCAGTACTTC.

This chain joins TRBV27 and TRBJ2-7, with 9 positions matching TRBD2. The CDR3 has 17 residues. V trimming: 4 bases; J trimming: 2 bases; junction bases outside the gene matches: 12. Germline CDR1 is MNHEY and CDR2 is SMNVEV (reference sequence). The CDR3 sequence is CASSWGPREGQPYEQYF. The CDR3 DNA follows: TGTGCCAGCAGTTGGGGGCCGCGGGAGGGGCAGCCCTACGAGCAGTACTTC.

V usage is TRBV7-9 and J usage is TRBJ1-2; no definite D call. Germline CDR1 is SEHNR and CDR2 is FQNEAQ (reference sequence). This CDR3 contains 14 residues. Trimming took off 1 base at V and 6 bases at J, with 12 bases between the two ends. DNA for the CDR3: TGTGCCAGCAGCTTAGAGGCAGGAACTCATGGCTACACCTTC. As protein: CASSLEAGTHGYTF.

The rearrangement uses TRBV6-5 and TRBJ1-1; D remains ambiguous. Trimming took 4 bases from V and 0 from J, leaving 15 bases between them. This CDR3 has 16 residues. Germline values: CDR1 MNHEY, CDR2 SVGAGI. The DNA of the CDR3 is TGTGCCAGCAGTTCGCAGACGATGCTCATGAACACTGAAGCTTTCTTT. As protein: CASSSQTMLMNTEAFF.

The chain links TRBV28 to TRBJ1-2, with D tentatively TRBD1 (5 bases). This CDR3 spans 15 amino acids. Between the trimmed V and J ends, which lost 7 bases and 3 bases, there was a span of 18 bases. The germline gives CDR1 MDHEN, CDR2 SYDVKM. The CDR3 here is CASTVGGSLDYGYTF. CDR3 coding DNA: TGTGCCAGCACCGTGGGGGGGTCATTAGACTATGGCTACACCTTC.